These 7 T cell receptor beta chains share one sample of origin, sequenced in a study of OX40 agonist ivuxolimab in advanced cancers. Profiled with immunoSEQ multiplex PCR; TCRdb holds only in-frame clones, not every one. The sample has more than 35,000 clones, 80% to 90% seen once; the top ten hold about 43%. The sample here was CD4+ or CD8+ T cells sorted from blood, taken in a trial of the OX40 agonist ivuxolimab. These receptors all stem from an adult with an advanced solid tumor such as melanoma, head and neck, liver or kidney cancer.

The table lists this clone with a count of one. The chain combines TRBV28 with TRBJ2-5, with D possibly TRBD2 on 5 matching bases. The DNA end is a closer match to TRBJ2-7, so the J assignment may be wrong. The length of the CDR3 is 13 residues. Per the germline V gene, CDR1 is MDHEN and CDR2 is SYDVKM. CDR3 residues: CATKNGGSYEQYF. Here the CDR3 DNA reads TGTGCCACCAAAAACGGAGGCTCCTACGAGCAGTACTTC.

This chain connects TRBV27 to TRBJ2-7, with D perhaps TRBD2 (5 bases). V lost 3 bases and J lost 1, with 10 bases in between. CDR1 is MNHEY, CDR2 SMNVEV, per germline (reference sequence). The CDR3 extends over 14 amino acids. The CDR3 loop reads CASSFRGPSYEQYF. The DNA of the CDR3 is TGTGCCAGCAGTTTCAGAGGGCCTTCCTACGAGCAGTACTTC.

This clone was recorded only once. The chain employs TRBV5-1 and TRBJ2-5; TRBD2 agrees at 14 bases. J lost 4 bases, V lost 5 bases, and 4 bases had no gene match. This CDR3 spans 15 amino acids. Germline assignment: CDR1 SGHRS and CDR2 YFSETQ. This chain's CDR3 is CASRGGTSGGETQYF. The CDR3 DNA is TGCGCCAGCAGGGGAGGGACTAGCGGGGGAGAGACCCAGTACTTC.

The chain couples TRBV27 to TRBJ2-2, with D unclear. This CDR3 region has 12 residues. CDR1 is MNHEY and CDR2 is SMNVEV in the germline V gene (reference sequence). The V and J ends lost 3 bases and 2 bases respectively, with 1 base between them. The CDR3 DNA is TGTGCCAGCAGTTTCAACACCGGGGAGCTGTTTTTT. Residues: CASSFNTGELFF.

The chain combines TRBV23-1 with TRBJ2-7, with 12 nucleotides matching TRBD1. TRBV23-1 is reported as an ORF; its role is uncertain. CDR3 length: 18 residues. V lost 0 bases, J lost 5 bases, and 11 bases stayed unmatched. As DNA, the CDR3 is TGCGCCAGCAGTCAATCGGGGACAGGGGGCGCGATTGGAAACGAGCAGTACTTC. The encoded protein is CASSQSGTGGAIGNEQYF.

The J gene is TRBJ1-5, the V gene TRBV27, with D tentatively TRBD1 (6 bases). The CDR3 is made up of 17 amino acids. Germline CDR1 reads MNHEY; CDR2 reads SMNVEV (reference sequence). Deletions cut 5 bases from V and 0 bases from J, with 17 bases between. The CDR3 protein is CASSPLRGRYSNQPQHF. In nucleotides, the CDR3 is TGTGCCAGCAGTCCCCTCAGGGGACGGTATAGCAATCAGCCCCAGCATTTT.

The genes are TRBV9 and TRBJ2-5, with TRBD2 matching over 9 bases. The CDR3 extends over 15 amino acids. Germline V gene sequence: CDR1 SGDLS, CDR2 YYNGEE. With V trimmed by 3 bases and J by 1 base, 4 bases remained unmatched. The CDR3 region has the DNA TGTGCCAGCAGCGAAGGGACTAGCCGCCAAGAGACCCAGTACTTC. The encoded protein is CASSEGTSRQETQYF.